What follows describes a single T cell receptor beta chain. Which antigen it targets is not known. Base-call qualities are not available, and no considerably larger clone is one nucleotide away. The data were taken from a study of regulatory T cells in long-lasting Graves disease (dated by TCRdb to about 2021). Context from the whole study: Patients with newly diagnosed Graves' disease had been on antithyroid drugs for under 3 months. Peripheral blood TCR sequencing and RNA sequencing compared persistent Graves' disease patients with newly diagnosed Graves' disease patients. The study was conducted in China and was registered as a clinical trial. A total of roughly 33 samples underwent TCR sequencing: about 13 from persistent and around 20 from newly diagnosed Graves' disease patients. Overall study outcomes, separate from this receptor: Only peripheral blood was studied, because thyroid tissue, the primary lesion, was inaccessible. A larger number of public clonotypes was shared among persistent patients (approximately 2,500) than among newly diagnosed patients (around 880). The authors acknowledged the small sample size as a limitation that may reduce accuracy. Preferential use of TRBV28, TRBJ1-2 and TRBJ2-5 was observed in persistent disease, whereas TRBV20-1 and TRBJ2-1 were favored in newly diagnosed disease. Compared with newly diagnosed patients, patients with persistent Graves' disease had lower TCR Shannon entropy and fewer highly expanded clones, which suggests clonal expansion. Only the TCR beta chain was sequenced and analyzed.

This sample's time point label indicates: newly diagnosed GD, antithyroid drugs for less than 3 months. For both TCR sequencing and RNA sequencing, RNA was extracted from PBMCs using TRIzol. Graves' disease was diagnosed according to American Thyroid Association guidelines. The patients came from an endocrinology department in Xi'an, China. Each patient gave 7.5 to 10 milliliters of peripheral blood, collected in an EDTA anticoagulant tube. Ficoll Paque Plus density gradient separation was used to isolate PBMCs, and no additional T cell sorting was done. An Agilent 2100 Bioanalyzer and agarose gel were used to check RNA quality, and a NanoDrop 2000 was used to measure RNA concentration. V loses 8 bases at its end and J loses 7 bases; junction bases beyond the gene matches: 3. Including the terminal cysteine and phenylalanine, the CDR3 comprises 13 residues. The only DNA kept is the CDR3, 39 bases in frame from the first base. According to the germline V gene, CDR1 reads ENHRY and CDR2 reads SYGVKD.

The method behind the library was multiplex PCR. The data were produced on an Illumina HiSeq 4000. iRepertoire HTBI primers and Arm-PCR amplification of CDR3 regions were used to construct TCR beta libraries. PCR products were gel purified before sequencing. In the original analysis: Across samples, 60 to 75 TRBV and 15 or so TRBJ segments were identified and used for gene usage analysis of CDR3 amino acid clonotypes. Filtered high-quality paired reads were merged into contigs using COPE and FqMerger. Contigs were aligned with BLAST to IMGT TRBV, TRBD and TRBJ reference genes, and CDR3 was defined per IMGT. Any clonotype with a frequency above 0.1% was counted as a highly expanded clone. Repertoire diversity was measured by Shannon entropy, and V-J evenness by the Gini coefficient. A clonotype found in more than one individual was treated as public. TCRdb itself trimmed the public reads at Q25 with fastp, ran MiXCR and retained productive beta chains. All rows with the same CDR3 protein become a single entry with the most common DNA and genes. TCRdb's processing, not the authors', yielded these V and J calls. The sample table records about 470,000 distinct CDR3 sequences; about 15% of these occur just once. The ten largest make up approximately 15% of the sample.

This sample also belongs to another study, concerning T cells in Graves' hyperthyroidism and ophthalmopathy. The second study reports: Graves' hyperthyroidism was defined as stable when no progression to ophthalmopathy occurred over 18 months of follow-up. The hyperthyroidism patients were between 18 and 65 years old and newly diagnosed, with a disease duration of less than 2 months. Patients with uncontrolled infections, other autoimmune diseases, pregnancy or lactation were excluded. Diagnoses were based on clinical symptoms, serum thyroxine and TRAb, thyroid ultrasound and orbital computed tomography. A first-round RT-PCR of the TCR CDR3 used the HTBI primer set with the Qiagen OneStep RT-PCR kit. Most expanded thyroid clonotypes (frequency above 0.001) were also detected in blood, suggesting blood repertoires may reflect thyroid immune responses. Ophthalmopathy was separated from stable hyperthyroidism by a 13 V-J signature model, with around 90% sensitivity and roughly 81% specificity obtained in cross-validation and 80%/75% obtained in testing. In validation, the model predicted progression to ophthalmopathy a median of about 6.5 months before onset, with around 70% sensitivity and roughly 72% specificity. TCR V-J signatures able to tell the groups apart were searched for in a discovery cohort of approximately 95 patients, of whom roughly 42 had Graves' ophthalmopathy and 57 had stable Graves' hyperthyroidism. An independent validation cohort of 18 to 20 hyperthyroidism patients and about 16 patients who later progressed to ophthalmopathy tested prospective prediction of ophthalmopathy. The roughly 99 discovery patients were divided at random into training and test sets in a 7:3 ratio. In addition, the study compared T-cell repertoires in thyroid tissue and in blood from a handful of Graves' hyperthyroidism patients. Following sampling, methimazole starting at 30 mg daily was given to hyperthyroidism patients, and high-dose intravenous methylprednisolone was given to ophthalmopathy patients. Libraries were constructed in a second round of multiplex PCR, after which size selection and purification were carried out. Sequencing of the libraries was done on an Illumina HiSeq2000 using paired-end 100 bp reads. Raw data were processed with SOAPnuke, discarding reads with adapters, uncalled bases, mean Phred below 15, or no exact constant-primer or identifier match. High-quality paired reads were merged using COPE v1.2.5, and each unique nucleotide sequence was defined as a clonotype. MiTCR v1.1 was used to align clonotypes to the IMGT TRBV, TRBD and TRBJ reference segments. The analysis was restricted to V-J combinations with a frequency above 0.0001, which together covered 99% to 99.2% of the repertoires. The TCS score was defined as F50 (clonal expansion) divided by E x V (chaos), with BLOSUM62-based TCRdist calculated between CDR3 peptides within each V-J. Welch's t-statistics and random forest reduced around 510 V-J features to fewer than 15, which were used in a naive Bayes classifier (R e1071). Sample size was not statistically predetermined, and investigators were not blinded to group allocation. TCR Vbeta CDR3 sequencing of 130 to 150 peripheral blood samples (fewer than 45 ophthalmopathy, 75 or so hyperthyroidism and roughly 17 progressor patients) is reported in the paper.

The sequencing here drew on peripheral blood mononuclear cells (PBMCs), taken at new diagnosis, from a patient treated with antithyroid drugs. This sequence originates from a woman aged 25 to 45 with Graves disease. Donor details come from another sample of the same person, matched by shared clones. Rearrangement joined TRBV10-3 to TRBJ1-6, with 9 central nucleotides matching TRBD1. Here the CDR3 is given as CAIGGTGNSPLHF. The DNA sequence is as follows: TGTGCCATCGGGGGGACAGGGAATTCACCCCTCCACTTT.